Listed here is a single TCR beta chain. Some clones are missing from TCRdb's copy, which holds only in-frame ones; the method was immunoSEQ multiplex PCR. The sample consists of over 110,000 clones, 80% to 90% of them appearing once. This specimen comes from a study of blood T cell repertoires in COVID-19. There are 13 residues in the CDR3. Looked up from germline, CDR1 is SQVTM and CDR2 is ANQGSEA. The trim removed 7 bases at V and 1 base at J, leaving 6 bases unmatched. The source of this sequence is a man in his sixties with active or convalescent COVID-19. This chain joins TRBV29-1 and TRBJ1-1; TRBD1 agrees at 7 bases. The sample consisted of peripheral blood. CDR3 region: CSAKTGTNTEAFF. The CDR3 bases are TGCAGCGCCAAGACAGGGACGAACACTGAAGCTTTCTTT. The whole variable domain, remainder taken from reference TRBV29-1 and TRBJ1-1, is SAVISQKPSRDICQRGTSLTIQCQVDSQVTMMFWYRQQPGQSLTLIATANQGSEATYESGFVIDKFPISRPNLTFSTLTVSNMSPEDSSIYLCSAKTGTNTEAFFGQGTRLTVV.